This is a list of T cell receptor beta chains from one sample in a study of vaccination and CD4 T cells after COVID-19. For these receptors, no antigen is known. Each CDR3 protein is one row after TCRdb ran MiXCR on the PCR reads. The sample has roughly 9,000 distinct CDR3 sequences, under 40% seen once; the top ten hold less than 35%. The sequenced sample consisted of CD4+ T cells from blood, cultured in vitro. Source of these receptors: a human donor in good health. CDR3s include the opening cysteine and the closing phenylalanine or tryptophan. The order of the fields is J gene, D gene, V gene, clone size, CDR3 protein, CDR3 DNA. D genes are given only for firm matches. Rows may omit the clone size; those that give it use once, few, many or a size class.

>TRBJ1-2|.|TRBV6-1|.
CASSPDPNYGYTF
TGTGCCAGCAGCCCGGACCCTAACTATGGCTACACCTTC
>TRBJ2-7|.|TRBV20-1|.
CSARDPGGLRSYEQYF
TGCAGTGCTAGAGATCCAGGCGGGTTACGGAGTTACGAGCAGTACTTC
>TRBJ1-5|.|TRBV20-1|few
CSARDPSGHHQPQHF
TGCAGTGCTAGAGATCCCTCGGGACACCATCAGCCCCAGCATTTT
>TRBJ1-2|TRBD1|TRBV29-1|.
CSVGQGGSGYTF
TGCAGCGTGGGACAGGGGGGCTCTGGCTACACCTTC
>TRBJ2-7|TRBD1|TRBV28|few
CASSAGQGIPYEQYF
TGTGCCAGCAGTGCTGGACAGGGAATTCCCTACGAGCAGTACTTC
>TRBJ1-2|TRBD1|TRBV19|medium-sized
CASSKGQGHGYTF
TGTGCCAGTAGTAAAGGACAGGGCCATGGCTACACCTTC
>TRBJ2-5|.|TRBV18|once
CASSPGRGETQYF
TGTGCCAGCTCACCAGGCAGGGGAGAGACCCAGTACTTC
>TRBJ1-6|.|TRBV20-1|.
CSARGVGGQGLHF
TGCAGTGCTAGGGGTGTCGGGGGCCAGGGACTCCACTTT
>TRBJ2-1|.|TRBV30|.
CAYTQLTHNEQFF
TGTGCGTACACGCAGTTAACCCACAATGAGCAGTTCTTC
>TRBJ2-1|.|TRBV6-2/TRBV6-3|few
CASSYSSLAQFF
TGTGCCAGCAGTTACTCCTCGCTAGCGCAGTTCTTC
>TRBJ2-7|.|TRBV7-2|few
CASSLVAGSDREQYF
TGTGCCAGCAGCTTAGTGGCCGGGTCCGACAGGGAGCAGTACTTC
>TRBJ2-1|.|TRBV7-2|.
CASSPGPFYNEQFF
TGTGCCAGCAGCCCGGGACCTTTCTACAATGAGCAGTTCTTC